One sample yielded the 11 T cell receptor beta chains listed below, sequenced in a study of blood T cell repertoires in COVID-19. Sequencing was performed with immunoSEQ multiplex PCR; in TCRdb, only in-frame clones are kept and a portion is missing. The table shows 55,000 or so clones, with 90% occurring only once. The sample taken for sequencing was peripheral blood. The receptors here all came from a man aged 40-49 years with acute or convalescent COVID-19.

V and J are TRBV23-1 and TRBJ2-2; 13 bases line up with TRBD2. TRBV23-1 qualifies as an ORF whose function is uncertain. J gave up 0 bases and V 6 bases, and 22 bases lay outside the gene matches. The CDR3 sequence is 23 residues long. CDR3 in amino acids: CASSLRGVSGTSGTKSNTGELFF. CDR3 sequence (DNA): TGCGCCAGCAGCCTACGGGGGGTGTCCGGGACTAGCGGGACTAAGTCGAACACCGGGGAGCTGTTTTTT.

This clone was observed a handful of times. The rearrangement joins TRBV5-1 to TRBJ1-1, with 7 positions matching TRBD1. Germline trimming cut 3 bases from V and 2 bases from J; bases unmatched to any gene: 1. CDR1 is SGHRS and CDR2 is YFSETQ in the germline V gene. The CDR3 is made up of 13 amino acids. DNA of the CDR3: TGCGCCAGCAGCTGGGACAGTAACACTGAAGCTTTCTTT. Translating gives CASSWDSNTEAFF.

V and J are TRBV5-4 and TRBJ2-1; 7 nucleotides agree with TRBD2. CDR1 is SGHNT, CDR2 YYREEE, per germline (reference sequence). The CDR3 runs 15 residues. Germline trimming cut 2 bases from V and 1 base from J; bases unmatched to any gene: 3. CDR3 loop: CASSLAGNSYNEQFF. In DNA form, the CDR3 reads TGTGCCAGCAGCTTAGCGGGAAATTCCTACAATGAGCAGTTCTTC.

V gene TRBV12-3 or TRBV12-4 combines with J gene TRBJ1-1; no clear D gene. The CDR3 sequence is 13 residues long. Trimming cost V 5 bases and J 0 bases, with 7 bases left between them. Here the CDR3 reads CASSVEVNTEAFF. The CDR3 DNA reads TGTGCCAGCAGTGTCGAGGTGAACACTGAAGCTTTCTTT.

The CDR3 spells CASSPGLAGYNEQFF. CDR3 in DNA: TGTGCCAGCAGCCCCGGACTAGCGGGGTACAATGAGCAGTTCTTC. J is TRBJ2-1 and V is TRBV7-8; 12 bases align to TRBD2. With V trimmed by 5 bases and J by 4 bases, 3 bases remained unmatched. The germline CDR1 and CDR2 sequences are SGHVS and FQNEAQ. The CDR3 sequence is 15 residues long.

This clone was seen a few times. This rearrangement joins TRBV5-1 to TRBJ2-2, with a possible D match to TRBD1 (5 bases). The germline gives CDR1 SGHRS, CDR2 YFSETQ. The length of the CDR3 is 15 residues. With 4 bases removed from V and 1 base from J, the gap between germline ends came to 11 bases. CDR3 sequence (DNA): TGCGCCAGCAGCGTTGTGGGGCAGAACACCGGGGAGCTGTTTTTT. Residues: CASSVVGQNTGELFF.

This chain uses TRBV5-1 with TRBJ2-3; 8 bases are a match to TRBD2. The CDR3 spans 15 residues. Germline V gene sequence: CDR1 SGHRS, CDR2 YFSETQ. Trimming at V came to 1 base and at J to 1 base, leaving 2 bases not matched to a gene. The CDR3 nucleotides are TGCGCCAGCAGCTTGTACGGGAGGGGCACAGATACGCAGTATTTT. The encoded protein is CASSLYGRGTDTQYF.

This clone has a single count. The V gene is TRBV15, the J gene TRBJ1-5, with 9 bases identical to TRBD1. The germline CDR1 and CDR2 sequences are LNHNV and YYDKDF (reference sequence). Trimming removed 1 base from V and 4 bases from J; junction bases left unmatched: 5. The CDR3 sequence is 16 residues long. The CDR3 DNA is TGTGCCACCAGCAGAGCCTGGGGACAGGGAAATCAGCCCCAGCATTTT. It codes for CATSRAWGQGNQPQHF.

This rearrangement joins TRBV19 to TRBJ2-1; 10 nucleotides match TRBD2. CDR1 and CDR2 from the germline V gene are LNHDA and SQIVND (reference sequence). The V gene end was trimmed by 3 bases and the J gene end by 8 bases; junction bases not matched to a gene: 7. CDR3 size: 15 residues. Here the CDR3 DNA reads TGTGCCAGTAGTATTGGAATAGCGGGAGGAGATGAGCAGTTCTTC. This sequence encodes CASSIGIAGGDEQFF.

The chain is built from TRBV6-6 and TRBJ1-4, with 7 bases matching TRBD1. Germline CDR1 reads MNHNY; CDR2 reads SVGAGI (reference sequence). V gave up 6 bases and J gave up 3 bases; unmatched junction bases: 4. The CDR3 is 14 amino acids. The CDR3 loop reads CASSPGQSNEKLFF. The CDR3 DNA sequence: TGTGCCAGCAGCCCGGGACAGTCTAATGAAAAACTGTTTTTT.

The chain combines TRBV5-6 with TRBJ1-2; the match to TRBD1 covers 9 bases. The V segment lost 2 bases and the J segment 7 bases; nucleotides outside the gene matches: 6. The CDR3 has 14 residues. CDR1 is SGHDT, CDR2 YYEEEE, per germline. CDR3: CASSFKQGAIGYTF. The CDR3 coding sequence is TGTGCCAGCAGCTTTAAACAGGGGGCGATTGGCTACACCTTC.